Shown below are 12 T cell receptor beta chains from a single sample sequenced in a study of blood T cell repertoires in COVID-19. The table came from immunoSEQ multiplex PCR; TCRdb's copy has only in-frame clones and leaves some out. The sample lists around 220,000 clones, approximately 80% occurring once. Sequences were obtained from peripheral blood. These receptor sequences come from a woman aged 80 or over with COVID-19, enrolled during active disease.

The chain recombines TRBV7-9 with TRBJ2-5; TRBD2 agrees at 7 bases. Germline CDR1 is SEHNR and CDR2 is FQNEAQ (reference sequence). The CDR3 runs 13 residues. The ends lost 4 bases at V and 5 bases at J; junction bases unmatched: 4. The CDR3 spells CASSSAGVETQYF. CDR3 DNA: TGTGCCAGCAGCTCCGCGGGGGTGGAGACCCAGTACTTC. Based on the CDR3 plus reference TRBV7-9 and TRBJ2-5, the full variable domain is DTGVSQNPRHKITKRGQNVTFRCDPISEHNRLYWYRQTLGQGPEFLTYFQNEAQLEKSRLLSDRFSAERPKGSFSTLEIQRTEQGDSAMYLCASSSAGVETQYFGPGTRLLVL.

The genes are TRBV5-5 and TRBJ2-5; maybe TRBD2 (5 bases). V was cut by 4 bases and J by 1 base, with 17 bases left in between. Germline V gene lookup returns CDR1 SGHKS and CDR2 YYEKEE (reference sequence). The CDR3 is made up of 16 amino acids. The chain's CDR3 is CASSPTLARVQETQYF. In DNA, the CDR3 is TGTGCCAGCAGCCCCACCCTCGCGCGGGTCCAAGAGACCCAGTACTTC.

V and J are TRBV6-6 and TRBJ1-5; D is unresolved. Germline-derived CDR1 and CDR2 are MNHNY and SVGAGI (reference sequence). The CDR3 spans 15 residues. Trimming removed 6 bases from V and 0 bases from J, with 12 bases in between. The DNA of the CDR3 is TGTGCCAGCAGCAACGCCCGGGATAGCAATCAGCCCCAGCATTTT. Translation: CASSNARDSNQPQHF.

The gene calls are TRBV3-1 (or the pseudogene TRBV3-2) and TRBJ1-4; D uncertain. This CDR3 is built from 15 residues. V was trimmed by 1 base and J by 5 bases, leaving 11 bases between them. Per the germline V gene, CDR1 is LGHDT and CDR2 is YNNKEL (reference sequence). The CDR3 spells CASSQVSGRNEKLFF. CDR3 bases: TGTGCCAGCAGCCAAGTGTCTGGCAGGAATGAAAAACTGTTTTTT.

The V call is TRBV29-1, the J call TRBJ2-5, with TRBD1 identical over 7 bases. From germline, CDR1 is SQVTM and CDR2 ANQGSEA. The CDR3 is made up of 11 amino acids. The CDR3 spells CAEGQWETQYF. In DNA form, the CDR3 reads TGCGCCGAGGGACAGTGGGAGACCCAGTACTTC. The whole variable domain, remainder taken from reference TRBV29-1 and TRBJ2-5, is SAVISQKPSRDICQRGTSLTIQCQVDSQVTMMFWYRQQPGQSLTLIATANQGSEATYESGFVIDKFPISRPNLTFSTLTVSNMSPEDSSIYLCAEGQWETQYFGPGTRLLVL.

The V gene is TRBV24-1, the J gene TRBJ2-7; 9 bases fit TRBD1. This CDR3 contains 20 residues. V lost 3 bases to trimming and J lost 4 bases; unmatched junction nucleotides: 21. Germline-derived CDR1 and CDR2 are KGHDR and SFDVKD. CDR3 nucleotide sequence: TGTGCCACCAGTGATCCCACAGGGGGCGCCGGGGGCGAGGGGTGGTACGAGCAGTACTTC. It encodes CATSDPTGGAGGEGWYEQYF.

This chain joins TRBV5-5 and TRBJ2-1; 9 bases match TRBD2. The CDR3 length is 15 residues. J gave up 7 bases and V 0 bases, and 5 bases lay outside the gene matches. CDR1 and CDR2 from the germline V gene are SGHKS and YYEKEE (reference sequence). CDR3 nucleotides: TGTGCCAGCAGCTTGGATGGGACTAGCTGGAATGAGCAGTTCTTC. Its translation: CASSLDGTSWNEQFF.

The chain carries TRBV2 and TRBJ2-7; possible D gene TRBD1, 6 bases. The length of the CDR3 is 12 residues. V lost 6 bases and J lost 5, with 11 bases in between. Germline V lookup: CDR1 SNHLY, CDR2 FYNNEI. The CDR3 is CASRVEGDEQYF. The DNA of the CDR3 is TGTGCCAGCAGGGTTGAGGGGGACGAGCAGTACTTC.

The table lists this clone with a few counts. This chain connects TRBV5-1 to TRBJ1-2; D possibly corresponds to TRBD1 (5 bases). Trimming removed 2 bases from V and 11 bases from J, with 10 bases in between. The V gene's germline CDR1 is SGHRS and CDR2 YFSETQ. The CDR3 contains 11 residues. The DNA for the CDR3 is TGCGCCAGCAGCTTTGACAGTCGTTACACCTTC. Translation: CASSFDSRYTF.

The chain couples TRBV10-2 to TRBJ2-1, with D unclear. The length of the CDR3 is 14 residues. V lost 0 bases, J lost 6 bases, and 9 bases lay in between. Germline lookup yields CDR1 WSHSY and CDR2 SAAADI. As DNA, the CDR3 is TGCGCCAGCAGTGAGTCGAGGCCCTCCAATGAGCAGTTCTTC. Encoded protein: CASSESRPSNEQFF.

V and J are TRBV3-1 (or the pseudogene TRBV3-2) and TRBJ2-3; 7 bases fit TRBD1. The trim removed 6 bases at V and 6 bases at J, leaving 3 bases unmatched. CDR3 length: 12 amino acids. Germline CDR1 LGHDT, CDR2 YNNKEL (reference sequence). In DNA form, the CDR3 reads TGTGCCAGCAGTTTCAGGGGGGATACGCAGTATTTT. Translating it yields CASSFRGDTQYF.

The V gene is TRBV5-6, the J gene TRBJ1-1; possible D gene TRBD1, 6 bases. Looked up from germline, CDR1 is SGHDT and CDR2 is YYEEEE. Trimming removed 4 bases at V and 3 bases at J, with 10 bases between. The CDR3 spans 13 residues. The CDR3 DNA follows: TGTGCCAGCAGCCCCGGACAGTACACTGAAGCTTTCTTT. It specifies CASSPGQYTEAFF.